This TCR beta chain was recovered during a study of cytomegalovirus exposure and HLA in healthy donors. Turning to the study itself: Early release data held about 85 million unique TCRs from HLA-typed donors.

As for this clone: The antigen remains unidentified.

Study-wide points: One later analysis reportedly identified an Asian-associated ancestry cluster that showed fewer N-insertions than the roughly 700-donor mean. In a later analysis, several top co-occurrence clusters appeared linked to parvovirus B19, influenza, CMV and Epstein-Barr virus.

In the PCR, 60 Vbeta and 13 Jbeta primers were used. Profiling relied on immunoSEQ multiplex PCR, and the TCRdb table lists in-frame clones only, not all of them. The sample includes 180,000 or so clones. Germline values: CDR1 SGHTA, CDR2 FQGNSA. The CDR3 has 13 amino acids. The germline V and J ends were trimmed by 2 bases and 5 bases, with 9 bases remaining between them. This clonotype originated in a boy aged 5 to 17 in good health and CMV-seronegative. The chain joins TRBV7-2 to TRBJ2-5; D is unclear. What was sequenced was PBMCs. The CDR3 here is CASSLPQWETQYF. DNA of the CDR3: TGTGCCAGCAGCTTACCCCAGTGGGAGACCCAGTACTTC.